A selection of T cell receptor beta chains follows, all from one sample in a study of T cell repertoires in cytomegalovirus infection. A single record per CDR3 protein comes from TCRdb applying MiXCR to the reads. The sample holds approximately 630,000 distinct CDR3 sequences, 20% to 25% seen once. Sequencing input: CD8+ T cells from PBMCs. These receptors originate from a human donor in good health (CMV status not recorded). Some clones in this sample may be carry-over from other donors' samples. The CDR3 runs from the conserved cysteine through the conserved F or W. The order of the fields is D gene, clone size, V gene, J gene, CDR3 DNA, CDR3 protein. The D gene is left open where the match is weak. A clone size is listed for some rows: how often the clone was seen (once, few, many), or a class if it is expanded.

.	many	TRBV7-6	TRBJ1-5	TGTGCCAGCAGCTTAGCACAGGGTCAGCCCCAGCATTTT	CASSLAQGQPQHF
.	.	TRBV15	TRBJ1-2	TGTGCCACCAGCAGACAGGGTGGTGGCTACACCTTC	CATSRQGGGYTF
TRBD1	.	TRBV28	TRBJ2-3	TGTGCCAGCAGTCCCCGGGACAGGGGGTCAGATACGCAGTATTTT	CASSPRDRGSDTQYF
.	.	TRBV4-1	TRBJ1-2	TGCGCCAGCAGCCAAGATCTGACAGTGATGGGCTATGGCTACACCTTC	CASSQDLTVMGYGYTF
.	.	TRBV28	TRBJ1-6	TGTGCCAGCAGAACGACAGAACCTTATTTCAATTCACCCCTCCACTTT	CASRTTEPYFNSPLHF
TRBD2	many	TRBV7-9	TRBJ2-3	TGTGCCAGCAGCGGCGCCCCCCGGACTAGCGGGGGGGTAGATACGCAGTATTTT	CASSGAPRTSGGVDTQYF
TRBD2	many	TRBV7-8	TRBJ2-1	TGTGCCAGCGGATACCGACTAGCGGACGAAATATTCCGAACCAACCACAATGAGCAGTTCTTC	CASGYRLADEIFRTNHNEQFF
TRBD2	few	TRBV5-4	TRBJ2-3	TGTGCCAGCAGCTTGAAGTGGAGCGGGGGGGCGGGAGATACGCAGTATTTT	CASSLKWSGGAGDTQYF
.	few	TRBV9	TRBJ2-1	TGTGCCAGCAGCGCCAACCGGAGGAATGAGCAGTTCTTC	CASSANRRNEQFF
TRBD1	.	TRBV7-9	TRBJ1-2	TGTGCCAGCAGCGGCGACAGGGTGAAGGACTATGGCTACACCTTC	CASSGDRVKDYGYTF
.	few	TRBV6-5	TRBJ2-2	TGTGCCAGCAGTTTAGGGGCGGTGGGCTATCCGAACACCGGGGAGCTGTTTTTT	CASSLGAVGYPNTGELFF
.	.	TRBV14	TRBJ2-7	TGTGCCAGCAGCCAAGAGTTAATTTACGAGCAGTACTTC	CASSQELIYEQYF
.	.	TRBV28	TRBJ2-4	TGTGCCAGCAGTTTAGGGCGGAACATTCAGTACTTC	CASSLGRNIQYF
.	.	TRBV29-1	TRBJ2-1	TGCAGCGTTGATGACTACAATGAGCAGTTCTTC	CSVDDYNEQFF
.	.	TRBV7-6	TRBJ2-2	TGTGCCAGCAGCCCTCTGAAGGACACCGGGGAGCTGTTTTTT	CASSPLKDTGELFF
.	many	TRBV7-2	TRBJ2-5	TGTGCCAGCAGCCCGTCGCTAGCGTTCCAAGAGACCCAGTACTTC	CASSPSLAFQETQYF
TRBD1	many	TRBV7-2	TRBJ1-5	TGTGCCAGCAGCTTAAACAGGGGCCAGCCCCAGCATTTT	CASSLNRGQPQHF
.	many	TRBV7-6	TRBJ2-3	TGTGCCAGCAGCTTAGAAAGAGTAGGAAGGGCTCCAGATACGCAGTATTTT	CASSLERVGRAPDTQYF
.	few	TRBV28	TRBJ1-2	TGTGCCAGCAGTTTATTTAACCCAAGCTACTATGGCTACACCTTC	CASSLFNPSYYGYTF
TRBD2	many	TRBV6-1	TRBJ2-7	TGTGCCAGCACCAAAAGTGGGACTAGGGACGAGCAGTACTTC	CASTKSGTRDEQYF
.	few	TRBV29-1	TRBJ2-7	TGCAGCGTTGGGGGGTCCTACGAGCAGTACTTC	CSVGGSYEQYF
.	.	TRBV6-2/TRBV6-3	TRBJ2-5	TGTGCCAGCATCCCCGGGCCGAGAGAGACCCAGTACTTC	CASIPGPRETQYF
.	many	TRBV7-2	TRBJ1-1	TGTGCCAGCAGCCCCCCGGTCAAAGCGGCTTTCTTT	CASSPPVKAAFF
TRBD1	few	TRBV7-9	TRBJ2-3	TGTGCCAGCAGCTTAGCTATCTCGGACAGGGGCTCAGATACGCAGTATTTT	CASSLAISDRGSDTQYF
.	few	TRBV4-3	TRBJ1-6	TGCGCCAGCAGCCAAAGTAGCAAGGATAATTCACCCCTCCACTTT	CASSQSSKDNSPLHF
TRBD1	.	TRBV20-1	TRBJ2-7	TGCAGTGCTAGGGCGACAGGGTCCTACGAGCAGTACTTC	CSARATGSYEQYF
.	many	TRBV20-1	TRBJ1-1	TGCAGTGCCGACGGACAGCCGAACACTGAAGCTTTCTTT	CSADGQPNTEAFF
.	.	TRBV7-8	TRBJ2-1	TGTGCCAGCAGCCTGAGACCACGCACTGAGCAGTTCTTC	CASSLRPRTEQFF
.	.	TRBV7-6	TRBJ1-5	TGTGCCAGCAGCTCCGAGAGAAGCTATCAGCCCCAGCATTTT	CASSSERSYQPQHF
.	many	TRBV7-2	TRBJ1-5	TGTGCCAGCAGCACTCAGGGTGGCAATCAGCCCCAGCATTTT	CASSTQGGNQPQHF
TRBD2	.	TRBV6-5	TRBJ2-7	TGTGCCAGCAGCCTTGGACTAGCGGATATACCCTACGAGCAGTACTTC	CASSLGLADIPYEQYF
TRBD2	many	TRBV5-6	TRBJ2-3	TGTGCCAGCAGCGGCGTGGGGGGGGAAGCAGATACGCAGTATTTT	CASSGVGGEADTQYF
.	few	TRBV4-1	TRBJ2-1	TGCGCCAGCAGCCACGGGAGTCCCTACAATGAGCAGTTCTTC	CASSHGSPYNEQFF
.	.	TRBV14	TRBJ2-1	TGTGCCAGCAGCCAAGAGTTACCCGGGAATGAGCAGTTCTTC	CASSQELPGNEQFF
.	many	TRBV20-1	TRBJ2-7	TGCAGTGCTAAGGGCAGCTCTTTCTACGAGCAGTACTTC	CSAKGSSFYEQYF
.	few	TRBV7-9	TRBJ2-7	TGTGCCAGCAGCTCCTTCGAGGGGGCCTACGAGCAGTACTTC	CASSSFEGAYEQYF
TRBD1	few	TRBV7-9	TRBJ2-3	TGTGCCAGCAGTTTGACCCGGGACAGAAGCACAGATACGCAGTATTTT	CASSLTRDRSTDTQYF
TRBD1	many	TRBV19	TRBJ1-1	TGTGCCAGTAATCCCGGGACAGGGGTGACTGAAGCTTTCTTT	CASNPGTGVTEAFF
.	.	TRBV12-3/TRBV12-4	TRBJ1-1	TGTGCCAGCAGTATGGGGATTACTGAAGCTTTCTTT	CASSMGITEAFF
.	once	TRBV29-1	TRBJ1-2	TGCAGCGCCCGGACGACCCCATCCTATGGCTACACCTTC	CSARTTPSYGYTF
TRBD1	many	TRBV7-9	TRBJ1-2	TGTGCCAGCAGATCCGGACAGGCTAACTATGGCTACACCTTC	CASRSGQANYGYTF
.	few	TRBV6-5	TRBJ1-2	TGTGCCAGCAGTTACTCAGGCAGTGGCGATGGCTACACCTTC	CASSYSGSGDGYTF
TRBD1	.	TRBV14	TRBJ2-1	TGTGCCAGCAGCCAATCTTTCCGGGACAGGGGGCGCTTTGAGCAGTTCTTC	CASSQSFRDRGRFEQFF
TRBD1	.	TRBV20-1	TRBJ1-2	TGCAGTGCTAGAGACAGGGGGGTTTCCTATGGCTACACCTTC	CSARDRGVSYGYTF
TRBD2	.	TRBV10-3	TRBJ2-7	TGTGCCATCAGTAAGACTAGCGGGGGCGAGTCCAGCTTAGCCTACGAGCAGTACTTC	CAISKTSGGESSLAYEQYF
TRBD2	.	TRBV7-9	TRBJ2-1	TGTGCCAGCAGCTCGGGACTAGCGGGCGGGGGGGGGCCGTTCTTC	CASSSGLAGGGGPFF
TRBD2	.	TRBV4-2	TRBJ2-2	TGTGCCAGCAGCCGATATGCCGAGCGGGGGAACACCGGGGAGCTGTTTTTT	CASSRYAERGNTGELFF
TRBD1	.	TRBV7-9	TRBJ1-2	TGTGCCAGCAGCTTACCGACAGGGACGATAGACTATGGCTACACCTTC	CASSLPTGTIDYGYTF
TRBD2	few	TRBV7-9	TRBJ2-1	TGTGCCAGCAGCCCCCAAGCGGGGGCGATCAATGAGCAGTTCTTC	CASSPQAGAINEQFF
.	many	TRBV7-8	TRBJ2-7	TGTGCCAGCAGCCGTGCGGGACTGCTATACGAGCAGTACTTC	CASSRAGLLYEQYF